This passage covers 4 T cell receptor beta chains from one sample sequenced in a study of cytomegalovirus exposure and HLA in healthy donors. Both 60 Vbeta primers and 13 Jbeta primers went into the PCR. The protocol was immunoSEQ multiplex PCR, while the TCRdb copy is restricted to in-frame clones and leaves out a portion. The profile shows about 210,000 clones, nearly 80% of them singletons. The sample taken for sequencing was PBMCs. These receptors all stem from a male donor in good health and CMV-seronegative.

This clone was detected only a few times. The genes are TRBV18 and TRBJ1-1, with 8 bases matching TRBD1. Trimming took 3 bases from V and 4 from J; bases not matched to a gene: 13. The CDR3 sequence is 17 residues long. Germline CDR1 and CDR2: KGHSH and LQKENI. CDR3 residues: CASSPTPGQDWGTEAFF. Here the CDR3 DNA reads TGTGCCAGCTCACCCACCCCGGGACAGGATTGGGGCACTGAAGCTTTCTTT.

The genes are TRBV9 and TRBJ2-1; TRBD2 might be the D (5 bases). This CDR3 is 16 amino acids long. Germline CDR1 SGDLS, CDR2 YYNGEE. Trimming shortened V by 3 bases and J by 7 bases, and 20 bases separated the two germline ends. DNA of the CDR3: TGTGCCAGCAGCGCCGATCCCCGGGGAGCATTTAATGAGCAGTTCTTC. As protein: CASSADPRGAFNEQFF.

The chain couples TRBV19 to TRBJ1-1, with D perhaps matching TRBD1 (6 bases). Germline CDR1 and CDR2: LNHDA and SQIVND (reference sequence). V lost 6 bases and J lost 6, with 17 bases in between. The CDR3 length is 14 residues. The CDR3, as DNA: TGTGCCAGTAGCAATTTATTACAGGGCCCTGAAGCTTTCTTT. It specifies CASSNLLQGPEAFF.

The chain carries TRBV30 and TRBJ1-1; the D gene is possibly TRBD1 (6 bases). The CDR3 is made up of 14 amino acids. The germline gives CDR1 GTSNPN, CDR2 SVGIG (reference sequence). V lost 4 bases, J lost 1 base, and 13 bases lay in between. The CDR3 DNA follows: TGTGCCTGGACCCAGGGGCTCGGGAACACTGAAGCTTTCTTT. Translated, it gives CAWTQGLGNTEAFF.